The sequence of this TCR beta chain was determined in a study of T cell responses to AZD1222 COVID-19 vaccine. The study, taken as a whole, reports: Repertoires were sampled only after the peak T cell response. Nearly half of spike-specific TCRs reportedly target unmutated variant regions.

V gave up 4 bases and J gave up 7 bases, with 19 bases separating them. The CDR3 covers 15 residues. Germline V CDR1 and CDR2: SGHAT, FQNNGV. Notes on this clone: As yet, its antigen is unknown.

The repertoire was sequenced with immunoSEQ multiplex PCR; TCRdb's copy has only in-frame clones and lacks some. The sample consists of about 180,000 clones, around 90% of them appearing once. This TCR was sampled from an adult who received the AZD1222 COVID-19 vaccine. The chain employs TRBV11-2 and TRBJ1-1; perhaps TRBD1 as D (6 bases). Specimen: peripheral blood, collected 28 days after the second AZD1222 dose. CDR3: CASSSGGTLGFEAFF. In DNA form, the CDR3 reads TGTGCCAGCAGCTCCGGGGGGACATTAGGCTTTGAAGCTTTCTTT.